These 23 T cell receptor beta chains came from one sample sequenced in a study of blood T cell repertoires in COVID-19. Sequenced by immunoSEQ multiplex PCR; TCRdb stores in-frame clones only, minus some. The sample consists of fewer than 300,000 clones, around 85% of them appearing once. Sequencing was performed on peripheral blood. These receptors originate from a woman in her thirties with COVID-19, enrolled during active disease.

The rearrangement uses TRBV29-1 and TRBJ1-3; unclear D gene. CDR1 is SQVTM, CDR2 ANQGSEA, per germline. This CDR3 is built from 13 residues. The CDR3 coding sequence is TGCTCCGGCGGGGATATCTCTGGAAACACCATATATTTT. Its translation is CSGGDISGNTIYF. Combining the CDR3 with reference TRBV29-1 and TRBJ1-3 gives the whole variable domain SAVISQKPSRDICQRGTSLTIQCQVDSQVTMMFWYRQQPGQSLTLIATANQGSEATYESGFVIDKFPISRPNLTFSTLTVSNMSPEDSSIYLCSGGDISGNTIYFGEGSWLTVV.

This clone was seen only a few times. This chain links TRBV11-2 with TRBJ2-1; 15 bases are a match to TRBD2. The CDR3 is 21 residues long. Germline assignment: CDR1 SGHAT and CDR2 FQNNGV. The J segment lost 3 bases and the V segment lost 6 bases, leaving 18 bases of the junction unmatched. This CDR3 is CASSFPGGTSGGWWVYNEQFF. CDR3 nucleotide sequence: TGTGCCAGCAGTTTCCCAGGCGGGACTAGCGGGGGGTGGTGGGTCTACAATGAGCAGTTCTTC.

Points on this clone: Other DNA sequences in the same sample also yield this CDR3. The rearrangement uses TRBV5-6 and TRBJ2-5, with TRBD2 identical over 8 bases. Germline V gene lookup returns CDR1 SGHDT and CDR2 YYEEEE. With 0 bases clipped from V and 5 bases from J, the junction kept 6 bases outside the gene matches. The CDR3 has 15 amino acids. CDR3 amino acids: CASSLVAGGRETQYF. The CDR3 DNA reads TGTGCCAGCAGCTTGGTGGCGGGGGGTCGGGAGACCCAGTACTTC.

This clone showed up just once. This chain joins TRBV15 and TRBJ2-4; 9 bases line up with TRBD1. CDR3 size: 14 residues. The germline V gene has CDR1 LNHNV and CDR2 YYDKDF (reference sequence). V trimming: 6 bases; J trimming: 4 bases; junction bases outside the gene matches: 4. Here the CDR3 reads CATRDRGGKNIQYF. DNA for the CDR3: TGTGCCACCAGAGACAGGGGGGGGAAAAACATTCAGTACTTC.

V gene TRBV15 combines with J gene TRBJ1-4; D is perhaps TRBD1 (5 bases). Germline loops: CDR1 LNHNV, CDR2 YYDKDF (reference sequence). This CDR3 contains 15 residues. Trimming removed 1 base at V and 7 bases at J, with 13 bases between. DNA of the CDR3: TGTGCCACCAGCAGAGTTGGTCAGGGTAGTGAAAAACTGTTTTTT. Translating gives CATSRVGQGSEKLFF.

This chain uses TRBV5-4 with TRBJ2-2; TRBD2 matches at 7 bases. The CDR3 spans 14 residues. Germline CDR1 SGHNT, CDR2 YYREEE (reference sequence). Trimming at V came to 6 bases and at J to 5 bases, leaving 7 bases not matched to a gene. This CDR3 is CASTAGDLTGELFF. CDR3 sequence (DNA): TGTGCCAGCACGGCGGGGGATCTTACCGGGGAGCTGTTTTTT.

V usage is TRBV30 and J usage is TRBJ2-1, with 10 bases matching TRBD2. Germline V gene lookup returns CDR1 GTSNPN and CDR2 SVGIG (reference sequence). This CDR3 contains 15 residues. With V trimmed by 3 bases and J by 9 bases, 11 bases remained unmatched. The CDR3: CAWSLGLAGEVEQFF. The DNA for the CDR3 is TGTGCCTGGAGCCTAGGGCTAGCGGGGGAAGTTGAGCAGTTCTTC. Complete variable domain (other parts from reference TRBV30 and TRBJ2-1): SQTIHQWPATLVQPVGSPLSLECTVEGTSNPNLYWYRQAAGRGLQLLFYSVGIGQISSEVPQNLSASRPQDRQFILSSKKLLLSDSGFYLCAWSLGLAGEVEQFFGPGTRLTVL.

J is TRBJ2-1 and V is TRBV14; a possible D gene is TRBD2 (6 bases). The CDR3 length is 15 residues. Germline CDR1 and CDR2: SGHDN and FVKESK. V was trimmed by 4 bases and J by 2 bases, leaving 12 bases between them. The chain's CDR3 is CASSPVGGPYNEQFF. CDR3 in DNA: TGTGCCAGCAGCCCAGTGGGGGGACCCTACAATGAGCAGTTCTTC.

V is TRBV15 and J is TRBJ1-4; 9 bases line up with TRBD1. With 1 base clipped from V and 7 bases from J, the junction kept 4 bases outside the gene matches. Germline values: CDR1 LNHNV, CDR2 YYDKDF (reference sequence). The CDR3 has 15 amino acids. The CDR3 DNA is TGTGCCACCAGCAGAGCGACAGGGGGTACTGAAAAACTGTTTTTT. This translates into CATSRATGGTEKLFF.

This rearrangement joins TRBV3-1 (or the pseudogene TRBV3-2) to TRBJ2-7; D possibly corresponds to TRBD2 (5 bases). Trimming removed 0 bases at V and 6 bases at J, with 15 bases between. This CDR3 contains 15 residues. The germline CDR1 and CDR2 sequences are LGHDT and YNNKEL (reference sequence). CDR3 loop: CASSQELPRRGEQYF. The DNA of the CDR3 is TGTGCCAGCAGCCAAGAGTTGCCCCGACGGGGCGAGCAGTACTTC.

This clone has only a few counts. The CDR3 loop is CASSERTGVNEKLFF. DNA for the CDR3: TGCGCCAGCAGCGAAAGGACAGGGGTTAATGAAAAACTGTTTTTT. The gene calls are TRBV5-1 and TRBJ1-4; 9 nucleotides match TRBD1. Germline V gene data show CDR1 as SGHRS and CDR2 as YFSETQ. The V segment lost 4 bases and the J segment 4 bases; nucleotides outside the gene matches: 5. CDR3 length equals 15 residues.

The chain recombines TRBV18 with TRBJ1-6; 8 nucleotides match TRBD1. The CDR3 contains 13 residues. V was pared by 6 bases and J by 15 bases, with 10 bases of the junction left unmatched. CDR1 is KGHSH and CDR2 is LQKENI in the germline V gene. CDR3 amino acids: CASSGQAVSGLHF. As DNA, the CDR3 is TGTGCCAGCTCGGGACAGGCAGTTTCGGGCCTCCACTTT.

This clone was seen just once. This chain joins TRBV30 and TRBJ2-1, with 8 nucleotides matching TRBD1. The V gene's germline CDR1 is GTSNPN and CDR2 SVGIG (reference sequence). The CDR3 has 13 residues. Trimming at V came to 2 bases and at J to 13 bases, leaving 10 bases not matched to a gene. The CDR3, as DNA: TGTGCCTGGAGTTCCGGGCCAGGGGGCGGTCAGTTCTTC. Residues: CAWSSGPGGGQFF. The variable domain in full, completed from reference TRBV30 and TRBJ2-1, reads SQTIHQWPATLVQPVGSPLSLECTVEGTSNPNLYWYRQAAGRGLQLLFYSVGIGQISSEVPQNLSASRPQDRQFILSSKKLLLSDSGFYLCAWSSGPGGGQFFGPGTRLTVL.

The chain recombines TRBV7-9 with TRBJ1-4; D may be TRBD1 (6 bases). The V end lost 5 bases, the J end lost 0 bases, and 19 bases lay between the germline ends. The germline gives CDR1 SEHNR, CDR2 FQNEAQ (reference sequence). This CDR3 region has 18 residues. The CDR3 DNA reads TGTGCCAGCAGCCACCCAACAGGGCGAACTGCAACTAATGAAAAACTGTTTTTT. Translated, it gives CASSHPTGRTATNEKLFF.

V is TRBV7-9 and J is TRBJ1-1, with 10 bases that match TRBD1. CDR1 is SEHNR, CDR2 FQNEAQ, per germline (reference sequence). The CDR3 extends over 18 amino acids. J gave up 4 bases and V 1 base, and 12 bases lay outside the gene matches. CDR3 residues: CASSLERVPRTGGTEAFF. CDR3 nucleotides: TGTGCCAGCAGCTTAGAAAGGGTACCGCGGACAGGGGGCACTGAAGCTTTCTTT.

V gene TRBV6-6 combines with J gene TRBJ1-4, with D possibly being TRBD1 (5 bases). Trimming took off 5 bases at V and 5 bases at J, with 24 bases between the two ends. Per germline, CDR1 MNHNY and CDR2 SVGAGI (reference sequence). The CDR3 extends over 18 amino acids. Written as DNA, the CDR3 is TGTGCCAGCAGTCGCCAGGGAGGGCCCCCCGGGTTGAATGAAAAACTGTTTTTT. Translated: CASSRQGGPPGLNEKLFF.

The chain is built from TRBV25-1 and TRBJ1-2; 9 nucleotides align to TRBD1. The CDR3 runs 17 residues. The trim removed 3 bases at V and 5 bases at J, leaving 13 bases unmatched. Germline V gene lookup returns CDR1 MGHDK and CDR2 SYGVNS. The CDR3 DNA reads TGTGCCAGCAGTGATCTCATGACAGGGGGGAAGGGGTATGGCTACACCTTC. This sequence encodes CASSDLMTGGKGYGYTF.

The V and J genes are TRBV30 and TRBJ2-1; D perhaps matches TRBD2 (6 bases). The germline V gene encodes CDR1 GTSNPN and CDR2 SVGIG (reference sequence). The CDR3 consists of 14 residues. V lost 2 bases to trimming and J lost 3 bases, with 11 bases between them. The CDR3 loop is CAWSIGGLYNEQFF. The CDR3 DNA reads as TGTGCCTGGAGTATCGGGGGACTCTACAATGAGCAGTTCTTC.

The chain combines TRBV10-3 with TRBJ1-2; a weak D match, TRBD1 (5 bases). V dropped 2 bases and J dropped 3 bases, with 10 bases sitting between them. The CDR3 runs 14 residues. The V gene's germline CDR1 is ENHRY and CDR2 SYGVKD. The chain's CDR3 is CAISERGGDYGYTF. CDR3 bases: TGTGCCATCAGTGAGAGGGGTGGGGACTATGGCTACACCTTC.

V and J are TRBV15 and TRBJ2-7, with TRBD1 matching 11 bases. Germline CDR1 reads LNHNV; CDR2 reads YYDKDF (reference sequence). The trim removed 4 bases at V and 5 bases at J, leaving 7 bases unmatched. This CDR3 has 15 amino acids. CDR3 DNA: TGTGCCACCAGCACCCGGACAGGGGGCCAGGACGAGCAGTACTTC. It codes for CATSTRTGGQDEQYF.

The chain is built from TRBV15 and TRBJ2-1; 8 bases are a match to TRBD1. Germline V lookup: CDR1 LNHNV, CDR2 YYDKDF (reference sequence). V dropped 4 bases and J dropped 3; count of bases not matched to a gene: 5. This CDR3 comprises 15 residues. The CDR3 protein is CATSIRQGIYNEQFF. In nucleotides, the CDR3 is TGTGCCACCAGCATCCGACAGGGGATCTACAATGAGCAGTTCTTC.

This clone was detected once. The chain carries TRBV2 and TRBJ1-6; D gene unclear. The germline V gene has CDR1 SNHLY and CDR2 FYNNEI. The ends were cut back, 8 bases at V and 6 bases at J, with 14 bases in the middle. The CDR3 loop spans 14 amino acids. CDR3 sequence (DNA): TGTGCCAGCCTGTACCGGGGAGGTAATTCACCCCTCCACTTT. This codes for CASLYRGGNSPLHF.

The chain carries TRBV28 and TRBJ2-7, with a possible D match to TRBD2 (6 bases). The CDR3 has 19 residues. The germline CDR1 and CDR2 sequences are MDHEN and SYDVKM. With 3 bases removed from V and 0 bases from J, the gap between germline ends came to 24 bases. Here the CDR3 reads CASSLPLPSAKPLSYEQYF. In DNA, the CDR3 is TGTGCCAGCAGTTTGCCTTTGCCTAGCGCGAAACCCCTCTCCTACGAGCAGTACTTC.